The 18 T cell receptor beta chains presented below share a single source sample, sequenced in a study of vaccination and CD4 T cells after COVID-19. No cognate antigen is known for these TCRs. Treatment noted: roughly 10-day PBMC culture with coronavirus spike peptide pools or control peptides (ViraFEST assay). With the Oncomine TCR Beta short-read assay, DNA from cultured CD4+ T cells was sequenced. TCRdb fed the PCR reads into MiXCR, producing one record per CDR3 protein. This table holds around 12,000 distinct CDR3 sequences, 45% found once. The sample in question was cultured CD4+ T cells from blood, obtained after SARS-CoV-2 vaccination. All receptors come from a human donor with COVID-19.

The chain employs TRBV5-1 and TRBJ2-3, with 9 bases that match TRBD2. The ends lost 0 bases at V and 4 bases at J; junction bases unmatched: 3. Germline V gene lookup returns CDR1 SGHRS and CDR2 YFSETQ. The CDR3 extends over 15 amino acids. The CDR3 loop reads CASSLDASGADTQYF. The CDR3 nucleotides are TGCGCCAGCAGCTTGGATGCTAGCGGGGCAGATACGCAGTATTTT. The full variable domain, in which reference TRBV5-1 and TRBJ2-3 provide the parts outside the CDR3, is KAGVTQTPRYLIKTRGQQVTLSCSPISGHRSVSWYQQTPGQGLQFLFEYFSETQRNKGNFPGRFSGRQFSNSRSEMNVSTLELGDSALYLCASSLDASGADTQYFGPGTRLTVL.

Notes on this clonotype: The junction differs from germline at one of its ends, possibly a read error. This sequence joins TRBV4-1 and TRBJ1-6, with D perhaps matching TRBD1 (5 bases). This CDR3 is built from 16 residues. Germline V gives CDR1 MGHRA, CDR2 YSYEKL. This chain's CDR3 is CASSQIVAGLGSPPHF. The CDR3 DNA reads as TGCGCCAGCAGCCAAATAGTCGCAGGGCTGGGTTCACCCCCCCACTTT.

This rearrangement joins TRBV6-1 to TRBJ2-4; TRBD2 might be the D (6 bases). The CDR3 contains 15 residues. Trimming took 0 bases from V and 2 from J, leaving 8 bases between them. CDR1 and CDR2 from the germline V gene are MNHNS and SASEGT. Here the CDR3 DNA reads TGTGCCAGCAGTGAAGCGGGCGGGACCAAAAACATTCAGTACTTC. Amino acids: CASSEAGGTKNIQYF.

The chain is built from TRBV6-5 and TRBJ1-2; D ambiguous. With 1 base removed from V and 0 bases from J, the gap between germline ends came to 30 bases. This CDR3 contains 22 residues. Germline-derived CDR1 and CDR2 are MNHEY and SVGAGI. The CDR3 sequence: CASSYLNRVLTDPSTSNYGYTF. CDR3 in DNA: TGTGCCAGCAGTTACTTGAACCGGGTTCTAACAGACCCCTCTACCTCTAACTATGGCTACACCTTC.

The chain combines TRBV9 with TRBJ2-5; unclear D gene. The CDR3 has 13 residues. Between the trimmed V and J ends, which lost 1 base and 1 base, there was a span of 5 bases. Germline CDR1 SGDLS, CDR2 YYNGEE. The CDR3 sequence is CASSVSPQETQYF. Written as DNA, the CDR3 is TGTGCCAGCAGCGTAAGTCCCCAAGAGACCCAGTACTTC.

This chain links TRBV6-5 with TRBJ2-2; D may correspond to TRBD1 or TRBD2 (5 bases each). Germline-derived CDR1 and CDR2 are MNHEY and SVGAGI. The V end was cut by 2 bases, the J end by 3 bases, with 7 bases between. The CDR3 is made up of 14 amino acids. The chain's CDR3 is CASSYRGHTGELFF. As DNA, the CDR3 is TGTGCCAGCAGTTACAGGGGACACACCGGGGAGCTGTTTTTT.

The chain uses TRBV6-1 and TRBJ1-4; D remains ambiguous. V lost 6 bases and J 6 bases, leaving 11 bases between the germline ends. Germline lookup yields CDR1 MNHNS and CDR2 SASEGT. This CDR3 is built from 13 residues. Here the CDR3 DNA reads TGTGCCAGCAGCTCGACCCTGGATGAAAAACTGTTTTTT. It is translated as CASSSTLDEKLFF.

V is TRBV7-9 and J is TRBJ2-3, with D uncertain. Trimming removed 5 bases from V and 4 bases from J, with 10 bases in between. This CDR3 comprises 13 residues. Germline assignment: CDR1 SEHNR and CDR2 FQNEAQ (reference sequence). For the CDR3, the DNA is TGTGCCAGCAGCCCTAGGACGGCAGATACGCAGTATTTT. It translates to CASSPRTADTQYF.

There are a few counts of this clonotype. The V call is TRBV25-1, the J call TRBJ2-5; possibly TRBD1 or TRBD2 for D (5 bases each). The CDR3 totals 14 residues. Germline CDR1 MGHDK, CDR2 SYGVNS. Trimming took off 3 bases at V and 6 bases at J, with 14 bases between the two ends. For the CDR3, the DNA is TGTGCCAGCAGTGACCAGGGTGCGGGTAAGACCCAGTACTTC. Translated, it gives CASSDQGAGKTQYF.

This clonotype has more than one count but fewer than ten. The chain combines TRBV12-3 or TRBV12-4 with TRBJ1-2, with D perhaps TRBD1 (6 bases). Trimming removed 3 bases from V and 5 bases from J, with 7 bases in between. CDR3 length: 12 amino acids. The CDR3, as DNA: TGTGCCAGCAGTTTCCAGGGGTATGGCTACACCTTC. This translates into CASSFQGYGYTF.

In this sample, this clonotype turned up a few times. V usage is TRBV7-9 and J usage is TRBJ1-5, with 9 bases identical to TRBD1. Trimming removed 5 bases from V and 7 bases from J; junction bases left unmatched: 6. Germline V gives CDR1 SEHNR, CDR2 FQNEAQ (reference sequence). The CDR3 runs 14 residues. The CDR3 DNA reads TGTGCCAGCAGCGACAGGGGGAGTGCCCAGCCCCAGCATTTT. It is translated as CASSDRGSAQPQHF.

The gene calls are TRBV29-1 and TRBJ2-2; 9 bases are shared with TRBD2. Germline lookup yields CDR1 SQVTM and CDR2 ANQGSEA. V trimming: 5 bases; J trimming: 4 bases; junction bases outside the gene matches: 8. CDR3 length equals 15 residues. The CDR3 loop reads CSVRPSGGSTGELFF. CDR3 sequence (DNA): TGCAGCGTTAGACCAAGCGGGGGGTCCACCGGGGAGCTGTTTTTT.

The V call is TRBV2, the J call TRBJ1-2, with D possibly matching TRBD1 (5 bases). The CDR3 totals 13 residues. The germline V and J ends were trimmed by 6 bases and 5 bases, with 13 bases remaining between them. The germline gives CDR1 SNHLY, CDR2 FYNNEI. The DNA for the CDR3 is TGTGCCAGCAGCCCAGACAGAGTATATGGCTACACCTTC. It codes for CASSPDRVYGYTF.

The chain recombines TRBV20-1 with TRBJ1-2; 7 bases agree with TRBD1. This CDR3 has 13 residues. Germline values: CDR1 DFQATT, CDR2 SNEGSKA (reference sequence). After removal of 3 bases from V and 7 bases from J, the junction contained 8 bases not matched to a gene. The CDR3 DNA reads TGCAGTGCTAGGAGGGGGCAGGTTACTGGCTACACCTTC. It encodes CSARRGQVTGYTF.

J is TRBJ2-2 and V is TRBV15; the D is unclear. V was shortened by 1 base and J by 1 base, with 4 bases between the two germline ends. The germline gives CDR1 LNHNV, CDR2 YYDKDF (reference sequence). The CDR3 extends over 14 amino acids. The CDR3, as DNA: TGTGCCACCAGCAGAGGGCAGAACACCGGGGAGCTGTTTTTT. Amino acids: CATSRGQNTGELFF.

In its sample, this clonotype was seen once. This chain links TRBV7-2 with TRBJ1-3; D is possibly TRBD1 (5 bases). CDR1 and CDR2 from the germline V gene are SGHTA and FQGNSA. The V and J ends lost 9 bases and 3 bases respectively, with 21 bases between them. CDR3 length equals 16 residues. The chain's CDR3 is CASKPGTTAIGNTIYF. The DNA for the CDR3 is TGTGCCAGTAAACCCGGGACGACAGCTATTGGAAACACCATATATTTT.

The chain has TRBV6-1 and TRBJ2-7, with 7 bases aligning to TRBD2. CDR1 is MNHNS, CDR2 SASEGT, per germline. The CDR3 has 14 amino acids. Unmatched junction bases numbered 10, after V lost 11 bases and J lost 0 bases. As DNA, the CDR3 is TGTGCCGCCGCCTGGGGGGGATCCTCCTACGAGCAGTACTTC. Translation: CAAAWGGSSYEQYF.

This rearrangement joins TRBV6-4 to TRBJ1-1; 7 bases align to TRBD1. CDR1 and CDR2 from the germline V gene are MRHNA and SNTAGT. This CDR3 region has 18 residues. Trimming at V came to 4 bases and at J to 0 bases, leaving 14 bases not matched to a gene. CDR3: CASSVPGQADGVNTEAFF. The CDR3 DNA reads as TGTGCCAGCAGTGTTCCCGGACAGGCCGATGGGGTGAACACTGAAGCTTTCTTT.